Reported below is one T cell receptor (beta chain). What it recognizes is unknown. TCRdb's copy holds only in-frame clones and misses some; the assay was immunoSEQ multiplex PCR. The top ten clones hold about 1.5% of a sample with under 150,000 clones, 75% to 90% of them seen once. The data were obtained in a study of T cell responses to AZD1222 COVID-19 vaccine. Overall study results and limits: Most donors were white British, females outnumbered males, and clonal diversity was possibly underestimated.

Sequenced here: peripheral blood, sampled 28 days after the second AZD1222 dose. The receptor comes from an adult who received the AZD1222 COVID-19 vaccine.

CDR3 DNA: TGTGCCAGCAGCCTAAACCCGTGGGCAATCCAAAACTACGAGCAGTACTTC. Translated, it gives CASSLNPWAIQNYEQYF. The chain employs TRBV7-3 and TRBJ2-7; D unclear. CDR1 is SGHTA and CDR2 is FQGTGA in the germline V gene. The V end was cut by 5 bases, the J end by 3 bases, with 23 bases between. The CDR3 is 17 residues long.